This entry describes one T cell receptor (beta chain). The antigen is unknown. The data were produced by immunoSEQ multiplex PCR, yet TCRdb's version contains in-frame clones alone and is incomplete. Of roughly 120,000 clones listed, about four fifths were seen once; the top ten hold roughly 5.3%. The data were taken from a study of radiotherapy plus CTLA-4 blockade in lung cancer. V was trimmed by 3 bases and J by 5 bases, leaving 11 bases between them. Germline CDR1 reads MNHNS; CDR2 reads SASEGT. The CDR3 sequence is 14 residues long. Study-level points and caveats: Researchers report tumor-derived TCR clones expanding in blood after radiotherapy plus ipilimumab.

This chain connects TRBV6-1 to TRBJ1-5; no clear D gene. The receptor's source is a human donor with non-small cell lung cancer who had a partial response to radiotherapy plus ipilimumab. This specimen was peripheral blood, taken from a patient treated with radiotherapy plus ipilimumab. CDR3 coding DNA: TGTGCCAGCAGTGACGCACAGAGATATCAGCCCCAGCATTTT. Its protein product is CASSDAQRYQPQHF.